This is a list of T cell receptor beta chains from one sample in a study of T cell responses to AZD1222 COVID-19 vaccine. Only in-frame clones appear in the TCRdb table, and some are missing; sequencing was by immunoSEQ multiplex PCR. In the table there are some 120,000 clones, about 89% of which are singletons. This specimen consisted of peripheral blood, obtained on day 0 of AZD1222 vaccination. The receptors originated from an adult in good health. Each CDR3 is given with its conserved first and last residue. D genes are given only for firm matches. Only part of the rows carry a size: once, few, many, or a class if the clone is expanded.

J,V,D,size,DNA,CDR3
TRBJ1-5,TRBV6-1,NA,NA,TGTGCCAGCAGTGAAGCCCTTCAGTGGAAAACCAATCAGCCCCAGCATTTT,CASSEALQWKTNQPQHF
TRBJ1-1,TRBV28,NA,NA,TGTGCCAGCAATAACAGTGTCAACACTGAAGCTTTCTTT,CASNNSVNTEAFF
TRBJ1-2,TRBV27,NA,NA,TGTGCCAGCAGCTGGGACGGATATAACTATGGCTACACCTTC,CASSWDGYNYGYTF
TRBJ2-1,TRBV5-4,TRBD1,NA,TGTGCCAGCAGCTTGTTCCGGGACAGGGGCTACAATGAGCAGTTCTTC,CASSLFRDRGYNEQFF
TRBJ2-5,TRBV9,NA,NA,TGTGCCAGCAGCGTGGACGGGAGTGGAGAGACCCAGTACTTC,CASSVDGSGETQYF
TRBJ1-1,TRBV10-3,NA,NA,TGTGCCATCAGTGACCCTTCCGGGACACGGGTTGAAGCTTTCTTT,CAISDPSGTRVEAFF
TRBJ2-1,TRBV9,TRBD2,NA,TGTGCCAGCAGCGGGACTAGCGGGAGTTACAATGAGCAGTTCTTC,CASSGTSGSYNEQFF
TRBJ1-2,TRBV3-1/TRBV3-2,NA,NA,TGTGCCAGCAGCCAATATCAGGGCCCAGCTAACTATGGCTACACCTTC,CASSQYQGPANYGYTF
TRBJ2-5,TRBV6-5,NA,NA,TGTGCCAGCAGCCAGGTCAAGGGGGAGACCCAGTACTTC,CASSQVKGETQYF
TRBJ2-1,TRBV11-3,NA,few,TGTGCCAGCAGCCCAGGGACCGCGAGCTCCTACAATGAGCAGTTCTTC,CASSPGTASSYNEQFF
TRBJ1-5,TRBV7-9,NA,NA,TGTGCCAGCGTGCAGGACCTAGGGCCCCAGCATTTT,CASVQDLGPQHF
TRBJ1-1,TRBV18,NA,few,TGTGCCAGCTCACCCAGCCAGGGAAATGAAGCTTTCTTT,CASSPSQGNEAFF
TRBJ2-1,TRBV5-1,NA,NA,TGCGCCAGCAGCTTTGACAGTTCCTACAATGAGCAGTTCTTC,CASSFDSSYNEQFF
TRBJ1-5,TRBV19,NA,NA,TGTGCCAGTAGTATGCAAGGCAGGGGCAGGATTGGGAATCAGCCCCAGCATTTT,CASSMQGRGRIGNQPQHF
TRBJ2-1,TRBV5-1,TRBD1,NA,TGCGCCAGCAGTATTGGGACAGGGTACAATGAGCAGTTCTTC,CASSIGTGYNEQFF
TRBJ2-5,TRBV6-6,TRBD1,NA,TGTGCCAGCAGTCCCCCCGGACAGGCGTCCCAAGAGACCCAGTACTTC,CASSPPGQASQETQYF
TRBJ1-1,TRBV5-1,TRBD1,NA,TGCGCCAGCAGCCAGACAGGGAGGGAAGCTTTCTTT,CASSQTGREAFF
TRBJ1-1,TRBV7-9,NA,few,TGTGCCAGCAGCTCCCGTACTGAAGCTTTCTTT,CASSSRTEAFF
TRBJ1-1,TRBV11-2,NA,NA,TGTGCCAGCAGCCGTAGTTCGGTGAACACTGAAGCTTTCTTT,CASSRSSVNTEAFF
TRBJ1-6,TRBV12-3/TRBV12-4,NA,NA,TGTGCCAGCAGTTTCAGTAATTCACCCCTCCACTTT,CASSFSNSPLHF
TRBJ1-2,TRBV3-1/TRBV3-2,NA,NA,TGTGCCAGCAGCCAAGATTCGGGGGGCAGGAGCTATGGCTACACCTTC,CASSQDSGGRSYGYTF
TRBJ2-2,TRBV5-1,TRBD1,NA,TGCGCCAGCAGCGTAGGAGGGGGACAGGGGACCGGGGAGCTGTTTTTT,CASSVGGGQGTGELFF
TRBJ1-1,TRBV29-1,TRBD1,NA,TGCAGCGTTGTGGGAGGGGGCATGGGCACTGAAGCTTTCTTT,CSVVGGGMGTEAFF